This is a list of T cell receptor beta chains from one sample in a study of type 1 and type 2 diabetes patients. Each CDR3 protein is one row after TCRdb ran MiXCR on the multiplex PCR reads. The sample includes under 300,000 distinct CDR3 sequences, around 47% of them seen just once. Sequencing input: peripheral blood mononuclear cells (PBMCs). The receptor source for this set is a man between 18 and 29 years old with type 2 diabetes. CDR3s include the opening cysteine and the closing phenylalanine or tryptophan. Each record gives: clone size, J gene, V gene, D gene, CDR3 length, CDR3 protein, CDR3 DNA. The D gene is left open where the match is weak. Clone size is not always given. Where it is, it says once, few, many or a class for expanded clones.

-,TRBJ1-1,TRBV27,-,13,CASGGEGVTEAFF,TGTGCCAGCGGGGGAGAAGGGGTCACTGAAGCTTTCTTT
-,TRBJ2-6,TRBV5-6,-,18,CASSLGLRAVSGANVLTF,TGTGCCAGCAGCTTGGGGCTACGGGCGGTCTCTGGGGCCAACGTCCTGACTTTC
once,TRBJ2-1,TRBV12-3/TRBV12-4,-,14,CASSLAGGPYEQFF,TGTGCCAGCAGTTTAGCGGGGGGCCCCTACGAGCAGTTCTTC
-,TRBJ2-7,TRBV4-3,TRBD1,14,CASSQGDRAYEQYF,TGCGCCAGCAGCCAGGGAGACAGGGCATACGAGCAGTACTTC
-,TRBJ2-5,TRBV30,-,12,CAWRPLAETQYF,TGTGCCTGGAGACCGTTAGCAGAGACCCAGTACTTC
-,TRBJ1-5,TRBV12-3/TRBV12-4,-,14,CARLGLGINQPQHF,TGTGCCCGCCTTGGGCTAGGGATTAATCAGCCCCAGCATTTT
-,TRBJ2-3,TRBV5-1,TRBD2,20,CASSAEGTSGGSPYTDTQYF,TGCGCCAGCAGCGCGGAAGGGACTAGCGGGGGGTCCCCTTACACAGATACGCAGTATTTT
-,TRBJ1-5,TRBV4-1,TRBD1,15,CASSQATGRREPQHF,TGCGCCAGCAGCCAAGCGACAGGGCGAAGGGAGCCCCAGCATTTT
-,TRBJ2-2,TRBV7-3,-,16,CASSLTSGANTGELFF,TGTGCCAGCAGCTTAACTAGTGGAGCGAACACCGGGGAGCTGTTTTTT
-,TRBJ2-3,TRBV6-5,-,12,CASHGLTDTQYF,TGTGCCAGCCATGGACTTACAGATACGCAGTATTTT
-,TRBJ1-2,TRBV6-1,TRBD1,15,CASSVKTGGANGYTF,TGTGCCAGCAGTGTCAAAACAGGGGGCGCGAATGGCTACACCTTC
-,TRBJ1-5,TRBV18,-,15,CASSLVRMDNQPQHF,TGTGCCAGCTCACTCGTCAGGATGGACAATCAGCCCCAGCATTTT
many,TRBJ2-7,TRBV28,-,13,CASSFGTAYEQYF,TGTGCCAGCAGCTTCGGGACGGCCTACGAGCAGTACTTC
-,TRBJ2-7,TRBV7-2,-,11,CATTEGVEQYF,TGTGCCACCACCGAGGGGGTGGAGCAGTACTTC
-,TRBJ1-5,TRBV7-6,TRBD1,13,CASSFDRGQPQHF,TGTGCCAGCAGCTTTGACAGGGGTCAGCCCCAGCATTTT
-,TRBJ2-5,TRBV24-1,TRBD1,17,CATSETIRGQVVETQYF,TGTGCCACCAGTGAAACAATAAGGGGACAGGTGGTGGAGACCCAGTACTTC
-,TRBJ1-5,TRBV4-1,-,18,CASSHAAILLYSNQPQHF,TGCGCCAGCAGCCACGCAGCAATTTTACTTTATAGCAATCAGCCCCAGCATTTT
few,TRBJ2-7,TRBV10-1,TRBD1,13,CASSPGQGIEQYF,TGCGCCAGCAGCCCGGGACAGGGGATCGAGCAGTACTTC
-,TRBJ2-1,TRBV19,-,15,CASSIGGSGYNEQFF,TGTGCCAGTAGTATTGGAGGTAGCGGATACAATGAGCAGTTCTTC
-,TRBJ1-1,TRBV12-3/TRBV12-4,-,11,CASSDSRVGVF,TGTGCCAGCAGTGATTCCAGGGTTGGAGTTTTT
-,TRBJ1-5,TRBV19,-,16,CASSRSGVHSNQPQHF,TGTGCCAGTAGTAGGTCCGGGGTTCATAGCAATCAGCCCCAGCATTTT
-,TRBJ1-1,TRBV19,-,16,CASSINGVRSNTEAFF,TGTGCCAGTAGTATAAACGGGGTGAGATCAAACACTGAAGCTTTCTTT
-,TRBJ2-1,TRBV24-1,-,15,CATSDWGASYDEQFF,TGTGCCACCAGTGATTGGGGGGCCTCCTACGATGAGCAGTTCTTC